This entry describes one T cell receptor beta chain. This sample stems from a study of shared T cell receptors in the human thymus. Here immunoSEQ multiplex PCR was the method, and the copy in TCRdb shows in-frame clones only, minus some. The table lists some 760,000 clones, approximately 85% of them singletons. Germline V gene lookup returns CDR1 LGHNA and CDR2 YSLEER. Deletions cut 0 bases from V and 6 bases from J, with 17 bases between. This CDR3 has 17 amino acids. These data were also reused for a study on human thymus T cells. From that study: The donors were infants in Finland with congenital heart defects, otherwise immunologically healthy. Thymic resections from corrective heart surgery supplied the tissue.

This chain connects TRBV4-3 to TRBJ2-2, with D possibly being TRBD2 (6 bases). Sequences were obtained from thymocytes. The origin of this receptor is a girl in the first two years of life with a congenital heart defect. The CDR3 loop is CASSQDRRGGGSGELFF. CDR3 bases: TGCGCCAGCAGCCAAGATAGGCGGGGCGGTGGGTCCGGGGAGCTGTTTTTT.